This T cell receptor beta chain was identified in a study of cytomegalovirus exposure and HLA in healthy donors. Study-wide background: Samples from HLA-typed donors yielded about 85 million unique TCRs in an early data release. Regarding the study as a whole: In a later analysis, V- and J-gene trimming of beta chains associated with a DCLRE1C missense variant, replicated independently.

CDR1 is SGHTA and CDR2 is FQGTGA in the germline V gene. The ends lost 2 bases at V and 0 bases at J; junction bases unmatched: 0. The CDR3 is 15 amino acids. The PCR had 60 Vbeta and 13 Jbeta primers. Libraries were prepared by immunoSEQ multiplex PCR; TCRdb keeps only in-frame clonotypes and omits some of them. The sample includes a few hundred thousand clones, 80% seen only once; the top ten take about 0.29%. Note on this clone: The antigen remains undetermined.

The sample comprised PBMCs. This rearrangement joins TRBV7-3 to TRBJ2-1, with 8 bases fitting TRBD2. This clonotype originated in a girl aged 2 to 10 in good health and CMV-seronegative. The CDR3 sequence is CASSLGTSSYNEQFF. DNA of the CDR3: TGTGCCAGCAGCTTAGGGACTAGCTCCTACAATGAGCAGTTCTTC. The full variable domain, rest sourced from reference TRBV7-3 and TRBJ2-1, is GAGVSQTPSNKVTEKGKYVELRCDPISGHTALYWYRQSLGQGPEFLIYFQGTGAADDSGLPNDRFFAVRPEGSVSTLKIQRTERGDSAVYLCASSLGTSSYNEQFFGPGTRLTVL.